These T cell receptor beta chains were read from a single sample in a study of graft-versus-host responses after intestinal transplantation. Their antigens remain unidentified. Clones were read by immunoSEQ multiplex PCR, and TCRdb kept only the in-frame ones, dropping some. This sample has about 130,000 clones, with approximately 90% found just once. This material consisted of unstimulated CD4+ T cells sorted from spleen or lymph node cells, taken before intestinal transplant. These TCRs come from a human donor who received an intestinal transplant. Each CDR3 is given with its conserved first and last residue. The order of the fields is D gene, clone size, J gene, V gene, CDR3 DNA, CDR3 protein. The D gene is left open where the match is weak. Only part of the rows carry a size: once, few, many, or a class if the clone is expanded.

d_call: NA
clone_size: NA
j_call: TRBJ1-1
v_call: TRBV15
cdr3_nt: TGTGCCACCAGCAGAGGGGTCACTGAAGCTTTCTTT
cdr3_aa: CATSRGVTEAFF

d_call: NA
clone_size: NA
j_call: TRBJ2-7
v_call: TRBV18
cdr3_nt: TGTGCCAGCTCACCAATAGACAGCACCTACGAGCAGTACTTC
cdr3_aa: CASSPIDSTYEQYF

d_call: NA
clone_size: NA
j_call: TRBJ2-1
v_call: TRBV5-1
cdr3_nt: TGCGCCAGCAGCTTCGCAGGGGATGAGCAGTTCTTC
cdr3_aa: CASSFAGDEQFF

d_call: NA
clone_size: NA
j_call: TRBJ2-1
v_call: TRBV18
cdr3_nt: TGTGCCAGCTCACCACCGGGCCTCCCGGAGCAGTTCTTC
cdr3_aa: CASSPPGLPEQFF

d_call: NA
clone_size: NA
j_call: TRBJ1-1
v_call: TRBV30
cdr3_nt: TGTGCCTGGAGTCCTACAGTGAACACTGAAGCTTTCTTT
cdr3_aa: CAWSPTVNTEAFF

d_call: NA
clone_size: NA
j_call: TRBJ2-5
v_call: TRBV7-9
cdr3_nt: TGTGCCAGCAGCTTAGGGGGCTCCGCTGCGGAGACCCAGTACTTC
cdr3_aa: CASSLGGSAAETQYF

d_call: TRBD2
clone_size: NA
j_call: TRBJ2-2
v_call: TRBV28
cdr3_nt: TGTGCCAGCAGTTCCGGGACTAGCGGGGGGAGAGCCGGGGAGCTGTTTTTT
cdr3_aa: CASSSGTSGGRAGELFF

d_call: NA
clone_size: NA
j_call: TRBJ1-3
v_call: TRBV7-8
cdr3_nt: TGTGCCAGCAGCCCTTCTGGGGGGTGGGGAAACACCATATATTTT
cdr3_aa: CASSPSGGWGNTIYF

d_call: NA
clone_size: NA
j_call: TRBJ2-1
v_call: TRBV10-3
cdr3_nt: TGTGCCACCCTAGGGGGGGAGGATGAGCAGTTCTTC
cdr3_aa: CATLGGEDEQFF

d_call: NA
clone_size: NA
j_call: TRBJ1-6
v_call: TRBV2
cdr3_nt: TGTGCCAGCAGTGACCAGGGTGATTCACCCCTCCACTTT
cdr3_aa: CASSDQGDSPLHF

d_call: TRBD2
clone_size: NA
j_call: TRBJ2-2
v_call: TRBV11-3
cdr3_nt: TGTGCCAGCAGCTTTGAGCGGGGTCGCACCGGGGAGCTGTTTTTT
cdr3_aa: CASSFERGRTGELFF

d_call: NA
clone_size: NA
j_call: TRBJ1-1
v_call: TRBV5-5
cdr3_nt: TGTGCCAGCAGCCTTAAGGGAGGAACTGAAGCTTTCTTT
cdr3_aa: CASSLKGGTEAFF

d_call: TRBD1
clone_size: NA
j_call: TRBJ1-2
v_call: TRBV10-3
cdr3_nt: TGTGCCTGCGTAGGGACAGGGGGATATGGCTACACCTTC
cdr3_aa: CACVGTGGYGYTF

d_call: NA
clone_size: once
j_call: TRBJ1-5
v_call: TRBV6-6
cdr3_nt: TGTGCCAGCAGGCGGGGCCGGGACATGGGGTATCAGCCCCAGCATTTT
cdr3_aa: CASRRGRDMGYQPQHF

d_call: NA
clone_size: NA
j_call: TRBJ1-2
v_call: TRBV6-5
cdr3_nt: TGTGCCAGCAGTGAAGCGCTGGGCTACACCTTC
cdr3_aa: CASSEALGYTF

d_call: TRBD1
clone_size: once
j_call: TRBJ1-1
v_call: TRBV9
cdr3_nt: TGTGCCAGCAGCGGGGGTGGGCAGGGGGCGATAGCTTTCTTT
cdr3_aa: CASSGGGQGAIAFF

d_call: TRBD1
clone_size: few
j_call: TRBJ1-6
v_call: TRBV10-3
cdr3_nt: TGTGCCAGGGGAACAGGGGAAGTTTGGTCACCCCTCCACTTT
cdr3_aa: CARGTGEVWSPLHF

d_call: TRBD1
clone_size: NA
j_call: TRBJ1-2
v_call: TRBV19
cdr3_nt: TGTGCCAGTGGACCGACAGGGACGACCAACTATGGCTACACCTTC
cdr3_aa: CASGPTGTTNYGYTF

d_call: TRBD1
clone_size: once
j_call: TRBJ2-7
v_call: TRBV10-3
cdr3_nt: TGTGCCATCAGAGGGACAGAGAGCTCCTACGAGCAGTACTTC
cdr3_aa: CAIRGTESSYEQYF

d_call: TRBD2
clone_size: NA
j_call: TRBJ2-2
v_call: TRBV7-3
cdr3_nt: TGTGCCAGCAGCTCAGGACTAGCGGGAGGGGAGCTGTTTTTT
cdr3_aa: CASSSGLAGGELFF

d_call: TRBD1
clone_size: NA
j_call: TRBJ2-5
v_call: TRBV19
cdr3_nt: TGTGCCAGTAGTCCTTCCCTATTAAACAGGGGGGAGACCCAGTACTTC
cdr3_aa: CASSPSLLNRGETQYF

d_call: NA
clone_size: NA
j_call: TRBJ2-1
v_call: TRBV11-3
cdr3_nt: TGTGCCAGCAGCCCGGGAGGCCGGGACAGGACCTACAATGAGCAGTTCTTC
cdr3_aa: CASSPGGRDRTYNEQFF

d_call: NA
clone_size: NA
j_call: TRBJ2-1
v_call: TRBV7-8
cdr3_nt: TGTGCCAGCGGGACTTACAATGAGCAGTTCTTC
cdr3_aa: CASGTYNEQFF

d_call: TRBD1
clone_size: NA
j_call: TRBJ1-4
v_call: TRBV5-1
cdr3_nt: TGCGCCAGCAGCTTAACCGGGACAGGGGTTGAAAAACTGTTTTTT
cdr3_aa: CASSLTGTGVEKLFF

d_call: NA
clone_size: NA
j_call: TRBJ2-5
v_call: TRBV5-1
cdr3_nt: TGCGCCAGCAGCTATGGGGACTCTGAGACCCAGTACTTC
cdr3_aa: CASSYGDSETQYF

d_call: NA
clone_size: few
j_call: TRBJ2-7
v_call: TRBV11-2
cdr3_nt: TGTGCCAGCAGCTTACTACAGAGGGCCTACGAGCAGTACTTC
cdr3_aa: CASSLLQRAYEQYF

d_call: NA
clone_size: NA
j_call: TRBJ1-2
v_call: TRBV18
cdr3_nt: TGTGCCAGCTCACCACAGGAAGGGCCCGAGGGCTACACCTTC
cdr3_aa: CASSPQEGPEGYTF

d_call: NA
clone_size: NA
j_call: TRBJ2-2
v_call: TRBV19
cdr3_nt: TGTGCCAGTAGTATAGGGACGGGCCGAGGGGGGGAGCTGTTTTTT
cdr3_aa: CASSIGTGRGGELFF

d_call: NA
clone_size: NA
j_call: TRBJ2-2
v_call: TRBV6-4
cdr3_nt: TGTGCCAGCAGTGACGGGTCGGGGGCCACCCACGACACCGGGGAGCTGTTTTTT
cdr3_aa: CASSDGSGATHDTGELFF

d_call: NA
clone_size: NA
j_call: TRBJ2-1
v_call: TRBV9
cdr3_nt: TGTGCCAGCAGCGTAGAACAGGGGAGGTACAATGAGCAGTTCTTC
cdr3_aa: CASSVEQGRYNEQFF

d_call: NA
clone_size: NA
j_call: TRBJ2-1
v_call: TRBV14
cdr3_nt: TGTGCCAGCAGCCAAGGAGGGGATGAGCAGTTCTTC
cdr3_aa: CASSQGGDEQFF

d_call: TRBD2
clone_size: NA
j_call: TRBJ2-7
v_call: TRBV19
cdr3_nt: TGTGCCAGTACTAGAGGGACTAGCGGATCCAACGACTACGAGCAGTACTTC
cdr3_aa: CASTRGTSGSNDYEQYF

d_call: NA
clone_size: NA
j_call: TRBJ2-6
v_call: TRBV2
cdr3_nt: TGTGCCAGCAGTGTCGAATCTGGGGCCAACGTCCTGACTTTC
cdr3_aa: CASSVESGANVLTF

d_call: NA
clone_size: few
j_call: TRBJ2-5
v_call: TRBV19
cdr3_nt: TGTGCCAGTAGTTCGAGAATGGCACAGGAGACCCAGTACTTC
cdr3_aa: CASSSRMAQETQYF

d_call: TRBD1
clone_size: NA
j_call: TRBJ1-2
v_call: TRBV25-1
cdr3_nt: TGTGCCAGCAGTAGAACCGGGACAGGGGGCTCTGGCTACACCTTC
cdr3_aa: CASSRTGTGGSGYTF

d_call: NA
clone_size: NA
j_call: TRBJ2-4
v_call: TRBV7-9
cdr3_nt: TGTGCCAGCAGCTTCGCGCAGGCAAACATTCAGTACTTC
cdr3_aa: CASSFAQANIQYF

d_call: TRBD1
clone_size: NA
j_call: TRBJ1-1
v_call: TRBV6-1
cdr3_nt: TGTGCCAGCAGTCCCGGGACAGGGGGCGGCGCTGAAGCTTTCTTT
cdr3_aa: CASSPGTGGGAEAFF

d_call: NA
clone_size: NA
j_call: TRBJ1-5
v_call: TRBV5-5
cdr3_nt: TGTGCCAGCAGCTTGGAGATGAATAGCAATCAGCCCCAGCATTTT
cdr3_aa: CASSLEMNSNQPQHF

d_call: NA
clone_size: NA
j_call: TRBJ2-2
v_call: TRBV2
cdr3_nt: TGTGCCAGCAGCGGATTTAGCTCGGGCACCGGGGAGCTGTTTTTT
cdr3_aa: CASSGFSSGTGELFF

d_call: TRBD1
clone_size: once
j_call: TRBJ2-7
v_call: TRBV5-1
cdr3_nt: TGCGCCAGCAGCTTGTCTACAGGGGAGACCGAGCAGTACTTC
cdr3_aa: CASSLSTGETEQYF

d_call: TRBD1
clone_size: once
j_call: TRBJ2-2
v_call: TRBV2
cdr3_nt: TGTGCCAGCAGGGGACAGGTCACCGGGGAGCTGTTTTTT
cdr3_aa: CASRGQVTGELFF

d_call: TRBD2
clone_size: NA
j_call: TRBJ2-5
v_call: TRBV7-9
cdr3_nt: TGTGCCAGCAGCTTAGTGAGCGGGGGGTACCAAGAGACCCAGTACTTC
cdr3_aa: CASSLVSGGYQETQYF

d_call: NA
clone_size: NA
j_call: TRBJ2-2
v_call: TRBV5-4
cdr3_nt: TGTGCCAGCAGCTGGGCGGGACACTCCACCGGGGAGCTGTTTTTT
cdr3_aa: CASSWAGHSTGELFF

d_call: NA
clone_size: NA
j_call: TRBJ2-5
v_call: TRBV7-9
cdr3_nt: TGTGCCAGCACCCACCCGTCGGAGACCCAGTACTTC
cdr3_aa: CASTHPSETQYF

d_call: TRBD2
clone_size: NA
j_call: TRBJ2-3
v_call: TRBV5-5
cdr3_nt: TGTGCCAGCAGGCCCCTAGCGGCAGGAACCACAGATACGCAGTATTTT
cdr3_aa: CASRPLAAGTTDTQYF

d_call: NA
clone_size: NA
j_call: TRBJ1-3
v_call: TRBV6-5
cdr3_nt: TGTGCCAGCAGAAGAACAGGGTCCTCTGGAAACACCATATATTTT
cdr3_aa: CASRRTGSSGNTIYF

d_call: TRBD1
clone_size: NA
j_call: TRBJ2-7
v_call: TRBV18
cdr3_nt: TGTGCCAGCTCACCACTTACCACCGGGACAGGCTACGAGCAGTACTTC
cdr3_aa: CASSPLTTGTGYEQYF

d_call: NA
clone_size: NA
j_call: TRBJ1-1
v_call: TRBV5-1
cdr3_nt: TGCGCCAGCAGCGCGGACAGTATGAACACTGAAGCTTTCTTT
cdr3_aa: CASSADSMNTEAFF

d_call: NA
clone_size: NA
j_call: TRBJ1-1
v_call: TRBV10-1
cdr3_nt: TGCGCCAGCAGTGAGAACCTGAACACTGAAGCTTTCTTT
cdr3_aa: CASSENLNTEAFF